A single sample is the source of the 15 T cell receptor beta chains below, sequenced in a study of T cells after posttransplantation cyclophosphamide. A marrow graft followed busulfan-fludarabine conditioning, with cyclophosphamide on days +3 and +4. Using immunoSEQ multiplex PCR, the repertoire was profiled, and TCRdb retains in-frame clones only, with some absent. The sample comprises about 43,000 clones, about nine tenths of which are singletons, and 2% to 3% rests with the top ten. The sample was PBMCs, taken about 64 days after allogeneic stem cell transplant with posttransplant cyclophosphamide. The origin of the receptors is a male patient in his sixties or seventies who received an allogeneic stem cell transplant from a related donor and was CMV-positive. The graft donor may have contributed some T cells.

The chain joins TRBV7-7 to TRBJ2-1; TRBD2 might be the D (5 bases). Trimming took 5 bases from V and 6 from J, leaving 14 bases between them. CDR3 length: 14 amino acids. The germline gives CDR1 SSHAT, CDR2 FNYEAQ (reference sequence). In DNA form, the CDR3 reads TGTGCCAGCAGCCGTACCCTAGCTACCAATGAGCAGTTCTTC. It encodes CASSRTLATNEQFF. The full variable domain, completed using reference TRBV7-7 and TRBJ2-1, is GAGVSQSPRYKVTKRGQDVTLRCDPISSHATLYWYQQALGQGPEFLTYFNYEAQPDKSGLPSDRFSAERPEGSISTLTIQRTEQRDSAMYRCASSRTLATNEQFFGPGTRLTVL.

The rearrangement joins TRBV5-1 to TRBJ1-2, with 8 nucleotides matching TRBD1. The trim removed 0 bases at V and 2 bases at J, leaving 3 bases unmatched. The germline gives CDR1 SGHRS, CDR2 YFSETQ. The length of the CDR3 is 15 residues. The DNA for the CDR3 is TGCGCCAGCAGCTTGGCCGGGACAGGCAACTATGGCTACACCTTC. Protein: CASSLAGTGNYGYTF.

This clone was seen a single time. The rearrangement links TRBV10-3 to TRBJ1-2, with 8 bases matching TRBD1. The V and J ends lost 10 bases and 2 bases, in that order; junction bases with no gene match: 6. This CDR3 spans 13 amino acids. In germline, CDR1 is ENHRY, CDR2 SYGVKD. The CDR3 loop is CATGDRINYGYTF. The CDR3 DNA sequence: TGTGCCACGGGGGACAGGATAAACTATGGCTACACCTTC.

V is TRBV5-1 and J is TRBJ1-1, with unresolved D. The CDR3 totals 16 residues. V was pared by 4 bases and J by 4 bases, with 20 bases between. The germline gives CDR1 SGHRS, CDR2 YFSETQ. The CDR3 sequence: CASSLSTQPLGTEAFF. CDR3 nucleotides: TGCGCCAGCAGCCTCTCGACACAACCTCTGGGCACTGAAGCTTTCTTT.

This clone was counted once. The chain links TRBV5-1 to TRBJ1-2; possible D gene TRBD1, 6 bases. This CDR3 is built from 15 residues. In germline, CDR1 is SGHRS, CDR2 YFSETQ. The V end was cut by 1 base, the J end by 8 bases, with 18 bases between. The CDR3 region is CASSLPGVTLRGYTF. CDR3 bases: TGCGCCAGCAGCTTGCCAGGGGTCACTCTTCGAGGCTACACCTTC.

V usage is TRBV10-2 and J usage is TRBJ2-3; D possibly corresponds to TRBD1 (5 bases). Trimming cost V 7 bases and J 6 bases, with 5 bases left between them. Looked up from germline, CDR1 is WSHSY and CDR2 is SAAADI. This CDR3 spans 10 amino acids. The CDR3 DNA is TGCGCCAGCAAGGGGGATACGCAGTATTTT. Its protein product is CASKGDTQYF.

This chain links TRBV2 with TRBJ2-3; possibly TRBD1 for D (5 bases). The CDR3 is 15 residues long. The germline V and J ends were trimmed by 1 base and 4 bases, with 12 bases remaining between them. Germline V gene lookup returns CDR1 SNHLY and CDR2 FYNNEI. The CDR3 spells CASSEGSGWADTQYF. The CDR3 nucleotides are TGTGCCAGCAGTGAAGGGTCAGGGTGGGCAGATACGCAGTATTTT.

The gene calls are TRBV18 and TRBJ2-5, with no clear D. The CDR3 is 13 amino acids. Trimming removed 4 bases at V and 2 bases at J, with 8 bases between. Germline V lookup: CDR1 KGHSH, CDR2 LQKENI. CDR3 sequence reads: CASSLTLQETQYF. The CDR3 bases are TGTGCCAGCTCACTCACTTTACAAGAGACCCAGTACTTC.

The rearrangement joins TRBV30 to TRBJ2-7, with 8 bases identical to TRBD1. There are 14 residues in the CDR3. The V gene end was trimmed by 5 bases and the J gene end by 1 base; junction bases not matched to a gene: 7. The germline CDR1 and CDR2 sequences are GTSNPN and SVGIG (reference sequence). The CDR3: CAWSGTGRSYEQYF. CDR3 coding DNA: TGTGCCTGGTCTGGGACAGGAAGATCCTACGAGCAGTACTTC.

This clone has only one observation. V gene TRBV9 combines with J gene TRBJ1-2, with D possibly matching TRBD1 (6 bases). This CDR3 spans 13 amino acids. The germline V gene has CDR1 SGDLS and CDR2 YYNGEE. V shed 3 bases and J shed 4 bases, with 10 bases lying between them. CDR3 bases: TGTGCCAGCAGCGGCCCGACAGGCTATGGCTACACCTTC. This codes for CASSGPTGYGYTF.

Written as DNA, the CDR3 is TGCGCCAGCAGTGAACTAAGAAATTCACCCCTCCACTTT. Amino acid sequence: CASSELRNSPLHF. The gene calls are TRBV10-2 and TRBJ1-6; D is unclear. CDR1 is WSHSY, CDR2 SAAADI, per germline. V was cut by 3 bases and J by 7 bases, with 7 bases left in between. CDR3 length equals 13 residues.

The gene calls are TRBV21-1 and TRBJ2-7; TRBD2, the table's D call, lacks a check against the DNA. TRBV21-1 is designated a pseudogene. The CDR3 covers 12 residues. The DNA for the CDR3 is TGTGCCAGCAGCCACGGGTGCGGCGAGCAGTACGTC. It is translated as CASSHGCGEQYV.

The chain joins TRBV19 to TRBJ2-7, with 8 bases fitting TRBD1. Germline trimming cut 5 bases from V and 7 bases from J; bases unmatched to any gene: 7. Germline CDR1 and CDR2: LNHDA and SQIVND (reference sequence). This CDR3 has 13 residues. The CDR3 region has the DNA TGTGCCAGTAGTCTGACAGGGGCTGAAGAGCAGTACGTC. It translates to CASSLTGAEEQYV.

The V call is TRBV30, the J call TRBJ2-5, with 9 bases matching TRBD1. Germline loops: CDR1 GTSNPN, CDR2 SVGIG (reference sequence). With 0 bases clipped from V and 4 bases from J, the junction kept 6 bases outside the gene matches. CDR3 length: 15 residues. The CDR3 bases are TGTGCCTGGAGTGTAGACAGGGGGATAGGAGAGACCCAGTACTTC. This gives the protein CAWSVDRGIGETQYF.

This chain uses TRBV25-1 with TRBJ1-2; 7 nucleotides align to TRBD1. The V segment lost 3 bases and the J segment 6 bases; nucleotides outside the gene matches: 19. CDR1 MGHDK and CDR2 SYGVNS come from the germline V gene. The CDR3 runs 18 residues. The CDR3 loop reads CASSDPREGARPFDGYTF. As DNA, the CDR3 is TGTGCCAGCAGTGACCCCCGGGAGGGGGCACGTCCCTTCGATGGCTACACCTTC.